A selection of T cell receptor beta chains follows, all from one sample in a study of T cells in Graves' hyperthyroidism and ophthalmopathy. TCRdb used MiXCR to reprocess the multiplex PCR reads, holding one entry per CDR3 protein. The sample holds 350,000 to 500,000 distinct CDR3 sequences, about an eighth seen once. The sample was blood. These receptors were taken from a woman aged 18-30 years with Graves' hyperthyroidism. The CDR3 runs from the conserved cysteine through the conserved F or W. The D gene is left open where the match is weak. A clone size is listed for some rows: how often the clone was seen (once, few, many), or a class if it is expanded.

NA	TRBV7-3	TRBJ2-1	NA	CASSLTPSSYNEQFF	TGTGCCAGCAGCTTAACCCCTAGCTCCTACAATGAGCAGTTCTTC
NA	TRBV6-2/TRBV6-3	TRBJ2-1	TRBD2	CASFQGGGRAYNEQFF	TGTGCCAGTTTTCAAGGGGGCGGGAGGGCCTACAATGAGCAGTTCTTC
NA	TRBV18	TRBJ2-1	TRBD2	CASSPFIQREYNEQFF	TGTGCCAGCTCACCATTTATTCAGCGGGAGTACAATGAGCAGTTCTTC
NA	TRBV20-1	TRBJ1-1	NA	CSATPPGRNTEAFF	TGCAGTGCTACCCCCCCGGGGAGGAACACTGAAGCTTTCTTT
many	TRBV20-1	TRBJ2-1	NA	CSARPPVGAHNEQFF	TGCAGTGCTAGGCCCCCTGTTGGGGCCCACAATGAGCAGTTCTTC
NA	TRBV5-1	TRBJ2-1	NA	CASSLPSEQFF	TGCGCCAGCAGCTTGCCGAGTGAGCAGTTCTTC
NA	TRBV10-3	TRBJ1-6	TRBD1	CAIRDTGVGSPLHF	TGTGCCATCAGGGATACAGGGGTGGGTTCACCCCTCCACTTT
NA	TRBV30	TRBJ2-5	NA	CAWSVREKRNRETQYF	TGTGCCTGGAGTGTAAGGGAGAAGAGAAACCGCGAGACCCAGTACTTC
many	TRBV3-1	TRBJ2-1	TRBD1	CASSQATGDAYNEQFF	TGTGCCAGCAGCCAAGCGACAGGGGATGCCTACAATGAGCAGTTCTTC
many	TRBV5-1	TRBJ2-5	NA	CASSLDGGTQYF	TGCGCCAGCAGCTTGGATGGGGGGACCCAGTACTTC
many	TRBV6-1	TRBJ1-5	NA	CASRPSTGRRNQPQHF	TGTGCCAGCAGACCATCGACTGGACGGAGAAATCAGCCCCAGCATTTT
many	TRBV28	TRBJ2-7	TRBD2	CASSFREGLGEQYF	TGTGCCAGCAGTTTCCGGGAGGGCCTTGGTGAGCAGTACTTC
many	TRBV27	TRBJ1-1	TRBD1	CASSPRIPIQGGVDEAFF	TGTGCCAGCAGTCCCCGCATCCCTATACAGGGGGGAGTTGATGAAGCTTTCTTT
many	TRBV20-1	TRBJ1-5	TRBD1	CSARKGTAYSNQPQHF	TGCAGTGCTAGGAAGGGGACAGCTTATAGCAATCAGCCCCAGCATTTT
many	TRBV9	TRBJ2-5	TRBD1	CASSQGQVETQYF	TGTGCCAGCAGCCAGGGACAGGTGGAGACCCAGTACTTC
few	TRBV3-1	TRBJ1-1	NA	CASSQGGRGPGTEAFF	TGTGCCAGCAGCCAAGGAGGGCGGGGGCCGGGCACTGAAGCTTTCTTT
many	TRBV20-1	TRBJ2-7	TRBD2	CSASSLSGSSYEQYF	TGCAGTGCTAGCTCCCTTAGCGGGAGCTCCTACGAGCAGTACTTC
few	TRBV4-2	TRBJ2-5	TRBD2	CASSQDPGGPLETQYF	TGTGCCAGCAGCCAAGACCCGGGAGGGCCATTAGAGACCCAGTACTTC
many	TRBV27	TRBJ2-7	TRBD2	CASTQREGYEQYF	TGTGCCAGCACCCAGCGGGAGGGTTACGAGCAGTACTTC
NA	TRBV4-3	TRBJ2-1	TRBD2	CASSSGYRLTSGSSNEQFF	TGCGCCAGCAGTTCAGGATACAGATTGACTAGCGGGAGTTCGAATGAGCAGTTCTTC
few	TRBV27	TRBJ1-1	TRBD1	CASSMTGGISEAFF	TGTGCCAGCAGTATGACAGGGGGCATAAGTGAAGCTTTCTTT
NA	TRBV6-1	TRBJ1-5	NA	CASSLQAYQPQHF	TGTGCCAGCAGTCTACAGGCTTATCAGCCCCAGCATTTT
few	TRBV7-2	TRBJ1-3	NA	CASSLAQGSGNTIYF	TGTGCCAGCAGCTTAGCACAGGGTTCTGGAAACACCATATATTTT
NA	TRBV18	TRBJ2-1	NA	CASSPPSTWGMGEQFF	TGTGCCAGCTCACCACCTTCTACGTGGGGGATGGGTGAGCAGTTCTTC
NA	TRBV12-5	TRBJ2-4	NA	CASGLGSLNIQYF	TGCGCTAGTGGTCTCGGGAGTTTGAACATTCAGTACTTC
few	TRBV4-3	TRBJ2-7	TRBD2	CASSQARGEGAGTSYEQYF	TGCGCCAGCAGCCAAGCCCGGGGGGAGGGAGCGGGGACCTCCTACGAGCAGTACTTC
many	TRBV27	TRBJ1-4	NA	CATRTGVSFNEKLFF	TGTGCCACGCGGACCGGCGTCAGTTTTAATGAAAAACTGTTTTTT
NA	TRBV11-2	TRBJ2-1	TRBD2	CASSQELGVAGGHNEQFF	TGTGCCAGCAGCCAAGAATTGGGAGTGGCGGGAGGTCATAATGAGCAGTTCTTC
few	TRBV6-1	TRBJ2-1	TRBD2	CASREAGTRGYNEQFF	TGTGCCAGCAGGGAAGCCGGGACTAGGGGCTACAATGAGCAGTTCTTC
NA	TRBV9	TRBJ2-5	NA	CASSVEYGRGETQYF	TGTGCCAGCAGCGTAGAGTACGGCAGGGGAGAGACCCAGTACTTC
NA	TRBV12-5	TRBJ1-2	NA	CASGSGPRDGYTF	TGTGCTAGTGGTTCCGGACCCCGAGACGGCTACACCTTC
many	TRBV7-2	TRBJ2-7	NA	CASSLVVPYEQYF	TGTGCCAGCAGCTTAGTCGTGCCCTACGAGCAGTACTTC
once	TRBV9	TRBJ2-3	NA	CASSVAPLASTDTQYF	TGTGCCAGCAGCGTAGCCCCATTGGCTAGCACAGATACGCAGTATTTT
few	TRBV4-3	TRBJ2-5	TRBD1	CASSQQTGRAETQYF	TGCGCCAGCAGCCAACAGACAGGGCGTGCGGAGACCCAGTACTTC
NA	TRBV4-3	TRBJ1-2	NA	CASSRALGANYGYTF	TGCGCCAGCAGCCGGGCCCTTGGAGCTAACTATGGCTACACCTTC
many	TRBV6-1	TRBJ2-1	NA	CASSLPGVVNEQFF	TGTGCCAGCAGTTTACCAGGGGTGGTCAATGAGCAGTTCTTC
few	TRBV20-1	TRBJ1-5	TRBD1	CSARDNRGSNSNQPQHF	TGCAGTGCTAGAGACAACAGGGGCTCGAATAGCAATCAGCCCCAGCATTTT
NA	TRBV11-3	TRBJ2-3	NA	CASSLAVSTDTQYF	TGTGCCAGCAGCTTAGCCGTAAGCACAGATACGCAGTATTTT
many	TRBV29-1	TRBJ2-4	NA	CSVETGGRNIQYF	TGCAGCGTTGAAACTGGGGGCAGGAACATTCAGTACTTC
NA	TRBV27	TRBJ2-2	NA	CASSLSSLGELFF	TGTGCCAGCAGTTTATCGTCACTCGGGGAGCTGTTTTTT
many	TRBV2	TRBJ1-1	NA	CASKITPARSTEAFF	TGTGCCAGCAAGATCACCCCCGCCCGGAGCACTGAAGCTTTCTTT
many	TRBV6-1	TRBJ1-2	TRBD1	CASSEALRTGRNGYTF	TGTGCCAGCAGTGAAGCGCTCAGGACAGGGCGAAATGGCTACACCTTC
many	TRBV11-2	TRBJ2-7	NA	CASSLISGRKYEQYF	TGTGCCAGCAGCCTCATCTCCGGGCGCAAATACGAGCAGTACTTC
many	TRBV3-1	TRBJ1-2	NA	CASSQAAGKAGYTF	TGTGCCAGCAGCCAAGCTGCAGGGAAAGCTGGCTACACCTTC
many	TRBV10-3	TRBJ1-2	NA	CAISGDYGYTF	TGTGCCATCAGTGGGGACTATGGCTACACCTTC
many	TRBV28	TRBJ2-1	NA	CASSRGGSQHNEQFF	TGTGCCAGCAGTCGGGGTGGGAGCCAGCACAATGAGCAGTTCTTC
many	TRBV28	TRBJ2-2	NA	CASMEPRGDTGELFF	TGTGCCAGCATGGAACCGAGAGGGGACACCGGGGAGCTGTTTTTT
NA	TRBV10-3	TRBJ1-2	NA	CAISGDSRFNYGYTF	TGTGCCATCAGTGGAGACAGTCGATTTAACTATGGCTACACCTTC
NA	TRBV28	TRBJ1-3	NA	CASTLRGGSENTIYF	TGTGCCAGCACTCTCCGGGGAGGGAGCGAAAACACCATATATTTT
many	TRBV6-4	TRBJ2-5	NA	CASSYSGRQETQYF	TGTGCCAGCAGTTACTCGGGGCGGCAAGAGACCCAGTACTTC
many	TRBV28	TRBJ2-4	TRBD1	CASGQGGAKNIQYF	TGTGCCAGTGGACAGGGCGGGGCCAAAAACATTCAGTACTTC
NA	TRBV19	TRBJ1-1	NA	CATARGTLSSNTEAFF	TGTGCCACCGCTCGAGGGACCTTGAGCTCGAACACTGAAGCTTTCTTT
few	TRBV7-9	TRBJ2-1	NA	CASSSSLEWPYNEQFF	TGTGCCAGCAGCTCGTCACTGGAGTGGCCCTACAATGAGCAGTTCTTC
NA	TRBV20-1	TRBJ2-3	TRBD2	CSARGVSMASGRTDTQYF	TGCAGTGCACGAGGGGTTTCAATGGCTAGCGGGAGGACAGATACGCAGTATTTT
NA	TRBV20-1	TRBJ2-6	TRBD2	CSARGLVAGEFAGANVLTF	TGCAGTGCTAGAGGGTTGGTGGCGGGAGAGTTCGCTGGGGCCAACGTCCTGACTTTC
many	TRBV7-9	TRBJ2-7	TRBD2	CASSYGAGGPTPYEQYF	TGTGCCAGCAGCTATGGAGCGGGAGGGCCGACCCCCTACGAGCAGTACTTC